Following are 9 T cell receptor beta chains from one sample sequenced in a study of response to subunit inactivated influenza vaccine (dated by TCRdb to the late 2010s). The sample's time point label, decoded: 45 days after influenza vaccine administration. The method behind the library was RT-PCR. The instrument given in TCRdb is Illumina HiSeq 2500. In-frame beta chains were kept once TCRdb had trimmed the public reads at Q25 with fastp and called clones with MiXCR. A single entry per CDR3 protein holds the most common genes and DNA from its merged rows. The sample table contains 430,000 or so distinct CDR3 sequences; only one count was recorded for around 9.9% of them. The ten most abundant clones make up 10% to 15% of the sample. Sequenced material: PBMCs from blood, taken about 6 weeks after vaccination. The receptors originated from a man in his fifties or sixties who received an inactivated influenza vaccine. Donor details come from another sample of the same person, matched by shared clones.

This clonotype showed up just a few times. This chain uses TRBV9 with TRBJ2-5, with a weak D call TRBD2 (5 bases). The CDR3 is 15 residues long. Looked up from germline, CDR1 is SGDLS and CDR2 is YYNGEE. Trimming removed 7 bases from V and 0 bases from J, with 16 bases in between. CDR3 residues: CASSSTDYHQETQYF. The CDR3 coding sequence is TGTGCCAGCTCTAGTACAGACTATCACCAAGAGACCCAGTACTTC.

This clonotype showed up just a few times. V usage is TRBV7-9 and J usage is TRBJ2-5; D is possibly TRBD1 (6 bases). Germline V gene lookup returns CDR1 SEHNR and CDR2 FQNEAQ (reference sequence). V gave up 7 bases and J gave up 2 bases, with 17 bases separating them. CDR3 length: 15 residues. CDR3 amino acids: CASTLTGLDQETQYF. The CDR3 DNA reads TGTGCCAGCACCCTTACAGGGCTAGATCAAGAGACCCAGTACTTC.

This clonotype was seen a handful of times. The chain joins TRBV20-1 to TRBJ2-5; 7 bases fit TRBD1. Germline assignment: CDR1 DFQATT and CDR2 SNEGSKA (reference sequence). After removal of 5 bases from V and 1 base from J, the junction contained 4 bases not matched to a gene. The CDR3 extends over 13 amino acids. The CDR3 DNA reads as TGCAGTGCTTCGGACAGGAGCCAAGAGACCCAGTACTTC. The encoded protein is CSASDRSQETQYF.

Regarding this clonotype: A much larger clone differs from this one at a single base, so this may be a read error. The chain has TRBV12-3 or TRBV12-4 and TRBJ2-2; possible D gene TRBD2, 6 bases. This CDR3 has 16 amino acids. The DNA for the CDR3 is TGTGCCAGCAGATTAGACCCGGGACTCCACACCGGGGAGCTGTTTTTT. It specifies CASRLDPGLHTGELFF.

This clonotype was seen ten or more times. The chain couples TRBV29-1 to TRBJ2-1, with unresolved D. V shed 7 bases and J shed 8 bases, with 12 bases lying between them. This CDR3 is built from 11 residues. Germline V lookup: CDR1 SQVTM, CDR2 ANQGSEA. CDR3 sequence reads: CSGRHTDEQFF. The CDR3, as DNA: TGCAGCGGGAGACATACGGATGAGCAGTTCTTC.

V and J are TRBV11-2 and TRBJ2-7; D is perhaps TRBD1 or TRBD2 (5 bases each). Trimming removed 2 bases at V and 4 bases at J, with 18 bases between. Germline V gives CDR1 SGHAT, CDR2 FQNNGV. The CDR3 is 16 amino acids. The CDR3 spells CASSLSGVGQGYEQYF. The CDR3 DNA is TGTGCCAGCAGCTTAAGCGGCGTCGGCCAGGGATACGAGCAGTACTTC.

This clonotype has more than one count but fewer than ten. The rearrangement joins TRBV29-1 to TRBJ2-3; D might be TRBD1 (6 bases). Between the trimmed V and J ends, which lost 2 bases and 0 bases, there was a span of 12 bases. Germline CDR1 SQVTM, CDR2 ANQGSEA. The CDR3 contains 15 residues. CDR3 loop: CSVEKPGASTDTQYF. CDR3 bases: TGCAGCGTTGAAAAGCCAGGGGCTAGCACAGATACGCAGTATTTT.

V gene TRBV14 combines with J gene TRBJ1-2; D not resolved. Germline V lookup: CDR1 SGHDN, CDR2 FVKESK. V was trimmed by 1 base and J by 7 bases, leaving 7 bases between them. There are 12 residues in the CDR3. As DNA, the CDR3 is TGTGCCAGCAGCCAAGTTTCAAGTGGCTACACCTTC. Amino acid sequence: CASSQVSSGYTF.

This clonotype was recorded many times. This chain links TRBV6-5 with TRBJ1-5; the D gene is possibly TRBD1 (5 bases). Trimming took off 0 bases at V and 6 bases at J, with 15 bases between the two ends. This CDR3 spans 16 amino acids. Germline lookup yields CDR1 MNHEY and CDR2 SVGAGI. The CDR3: CASSYSYGGESQPQHF. The CDR3 DNA reads as TGTGCCAGCAGTTACTCGTATGGGGGGGAGAGTCAGCCCCAGCATTTT.